Each of the 11 T cell receptor beta chains below was sequenced from the same sample in a study of blood T cell repertoires in COVID-19. Clones were sequenced by immunoSEQ multiplex PCR, and TCRdb holds only the in-frame ones, with some missing. Among about 250,000 clones listed, around 80% were seen once. The sample taken for sequencing was peripheral blood. The receptors originated from a man aged 35 to 55 with active or convalescent COVID-19.

The chain carries TRBV5-6 and TRBJ1-2; D is uncertain. From germline, CDR1 is SGHDT and CDR2 YYEEEE. V was pared by 2 bases and J by 4 bases, with 6 bases between. CDR3 length: 12 residues. The CDR3 DNA reads as TGTGCCAGCAGCTTAGCGGGCTATGGCTACACCTTC. Protein product: CASSLAGYGYTF.

V gene TRBV28 combines with J gene TRBJ1-5; no firm D call. The CDR3 is made up of 12 amino acids. The V gene's germline CDR1 is MDHEN and CDR2 SYDVKM. Between the trimmed V and J ends, which lost 0 bases and 6 bases, there was a span of 3 bases. CDR3 sequence: CASSLWSQPQHF. The CDR3 DNA follows: TGTGCCAGCAGTTTATGGAGTCAGCCCCAGCATTTT.

The chain uses TRBV7-6 and TRBJ2-7, with 11 bases that match TRBD1. CDR3 size: 15 residues. CDR1 is SGHVS, CDR2 FNYEAQ, per germline. With 5 bases clipped from V and 3 bases from J, the junction kept 6 bases outside the gene matches. CDR3 region: CASSLGQGAYYEQYF. CDR3 bases: TGTGCCAGCAGCCTCGGACAGGGGGCTTACTACGAGCAGTACTTC.

To note about this clone: This specimen includes other DNA sequences encoding the same CDR3. This sequence joins TRBV10-3 and TRBJ2-5; the match to TRBD1 covers 7 bases. From germline, CDR1 is ENHRY and CDR2 SYGVKD. V lost 6 bases and J lost 1; bases outside the gene matches: 2. CDR3 length: 13 amino acids. CDR3 coding DNA: TGTGCCATCAGCCGGGACAGCCAAGAGACCCAGTACTTC. Protein sequence: CAISRDSQETQYF.

The genes are TRBV29-1 and TRBJ1-1; D possibly corresponds to TRBD1 (5 bases). V dropped 6 bases and J dropped 4 bases, with 18 bases sitting between them. The CDR3 loop spans 14 amino acids. Germline V gives CDR1 SQVTM, CDR2 ANQGSEA. CDR3 DNA sequence: TGCAGCGTGGAACCTGGGGGGGGGTTCACTGAAGCTTTCTTT. Its translation: CSVEPGGGFTEAFF.

The CDR3 coding sequence is TGCAGCGCTGGGACAGGAGGGGATGAAAAACTGTTTTTT. Its protein product is CSAGTGGDEKLFF. This chain uses TRBV29-1 with TRBJ1-4, with 8 bases that match TRBD1. Germline loops: CDR1 SQVTM, CDR2 ANQGSEA. This CDR3 spans 13 amino acids. V was pared by 7 bases and J by 6 bases, with 7 bases of the junction left unmatched. Using reference TRBV29-1 and TRBJ1-4 for the parts outside the CDR3, the full variable domain is SAVISQKPSRDICQRGTSLTIQCQVDSQVTMMFWYRQQPGQSLTLIATANQGSEATYESGFVIDKFPISRPNLTFSTLTVSNMSPEDSSIYLCSAGTGGDEKLFFGSGTQLSVL.

The J gene is TRBJ2-3, the V gene TRBV3-1 (or the pseudogene TRBV3-2); weak D call: TRBD2 (5 bases). V gave up 2 bases and J gave up 3 bases, with 9 bases separating them. The CDR3 spans 14 residues. Per the germline V gene, CDR1 is LGHDT and CDR2 is YNNKEL (reference sequence). The CDR3 sequence: CASSQFTGTDTQYF. DNA for the CDR3: TGTGCCAGCAGCCAATTCACGGGGACAGATACGCAGTATTTT.

The chain is built from TRBV5-1 and TRBJ2-1; 9 bases line up with TRBD1. V dropped 3 bases and J dropped 7; count of bases not matched to a gene: 5. Germline lookup yields CDR1 SGHRS and CDR2 YFSETQ. This CDR3 contains 14 residues. In DNA, the CDR3 is TGCGCCAGCAGCTGGGACAGGGAGGTTAATGAGCAGTTCTTC. This sequence encodes CASSWDREVNEQFF.

The chain has TRBV7-8 and TRBJ2-5, with D perhaps TRBD2 (6 bases). The V and J ends lost 5 bases and 5 bases respectively, with 18 bases between them. The CDR3 runs 15 residues. Per germline, CDR1 SGHVS and CDR2 FQNEAQ. CDR3: CASSRVEGRVETQYF. CDR3 nucleotides: TGTGCCAGCAGCCGAGTGGAGGGGCGGGTTGAGACCCAGTACTTC. Drawing the rest from reference TRBV7-8 and TRBJ2-5, the complete variable domain is GAGVSQSPRYKVAKRGQDVALRCDPISGHVSLFWYQQALGQGPEFLTYFQNEAQLDKSGLPSDRFFAERPEGSVSTLKIQRTQQEDSAVYLCASSRVEGRVETQYFGPGTRLLVL.

V and J are TRBV5-1 and TRBJ2-7; TRBD2 matches 7 bases. V was pared by 4 bases and J by 2 bases, with 9 bases of the junction left unmatched. This CDR3 is built from 15 residues. In germline, CDR1 is SGHRS, CDR2 YFSETQ. For the CDR3, the DNA is TGCGCCAGCAGCCCCGTCGGCGGGGGTACCTACGAGCAGTACTTC. It is translated as CASSPVGGGTYEQYF.

The chain links TRBV10-1 to TRBJ2-3; a weak D match, TRBD1 (6 bases). V lost 2 bases and J 1 base, leaving 7 bases between the germline ends. The CDR3 spans 14 residues. Germline values: CDR1 WNHNN, CDR2 SYGVQD (reference sequence). The CDR3 nucleotides are TGCGCCAGCAGTGAGGAGGGGGGCACAGATACGCAGTATTTT. As protein: CASSEEGGTDTQYF.